Listed below are T cell receptor beta chains from one sample, sequenced in a study of T-cell memory formation after mild COVID-19. One entry per CDR3 protein, called by TCRdb with MiXCR from the 5' RACE reads. The sample records 190,000 or so distinct CDR3 sequences, about 11% being singletons. Sequencing used PBMCs or a T cell subset sorted from them (not recorded which). These receptors were obtained from a man aged 18-30 years who had mild COVID-19 (a few samples of this study predate the infection). Cell type and time point are not known. CDR3s include the opening cysteine and the closing phenylalanine or tryptophan. The D gene is left open where the match is weak. Size is stated for part of the rows, as once, few or many counts, or as a class when the clone is expanded.

clone_size	j_call	v_call	d_call	cdr3_aa	cdr3_nt
few	TRBJ2-1	TRBV4-3	TRBD2	CASSQDLTSGGANEQFF	TGCGCCAGCAGCCAAGATCTGACTAGCGGGGGGGCCAATGAGCAGTTCTTC
many	TRBJ2-2	TRBV20-1	-	CSAPRGGRTGELFF	TGCAGTGCTCCAAGAGGGGGTCGCACCGGGGAGCTGTTTTTT
many	TRBJ2-3	TRBV7-2	-	CASSLALGAGADTQYF	TGTGCCAGCAGCTTAGCGCTTGGGGCAGGGGCTGATACGCAGTATTTT
few	TRBJ1-4	TRBV29-1	-	CSGGTVGEKLFF	TGCAGCGGGGGGACCGTTGGTGAAAAACTGTTTTTT
few	TRBJ1-1	TRBV7-8	-	CASSTPIRTEAFF	TGTGCCAGCAGCACCCCTATCAGGACTGAAGCTTTCTTT
-	TRBJ2-5	TRBV5-1	-	CASNELTGETQYF	TGCGCCAGCAACGAGTTAACGGGAGAGACCCAGTACTTC
many	TRBJ1-2	TRBV15	-	CATSRTYADYGYTF	TGTGCCACCAGCAGAACATATGCTGACTATGGCTACACCTTC
-	TRBJ2-1	TRBV27	TRBD2	CASSLTQAGGAVYNEQFF	TGTGCCAGCAGTCTCACCCAGGCGGGGGGCGCGGTCTACAATGAGCAGTTCTTC
many	TRBJ2-7	TRBV5-1	-	CASSSREYEQYF	TGCGCCAGCAGCTCCAGGGAATACGAGCAGTACTTC
-	TRBJ2-1	TRBV29-1	-	CSVEGVSYNEQFF	TGCAGCGTTGAGGGCGTTTCCTACAATGAGCAGTTCTTC
-	TRBJ1-2	TRBV6-2/TRBV6-3	TRBD1	CASSPGQLNVYGYTF	TGTGCCAGCAGTCCGGGACAGCTCAACGTCTATGGCTACACCTTC
-	TRBJ1-1	TRBV30	-	CAWSPLYNTEAFF	TGTGCCTGGAGTCCCTTATATAACACTGAAGCTTTCTTT
-	TRBJ2-3	TRBV7-2	-	CASSFARGAQYF	TGTGCCAGCAGCTTTGCCAGGGGGGCGCAGTATTTT
-	TRBJ2-5	TRBV6-5	-	CASDSDPPATGPRGTRETQYF	TGTGCCAGCGATTCAGATCCCCCGGCGACAGGCCCGCGGGGCACAAGAGAGACCCAGTACTTC
few	TRBJ1-2	TRBV2	-	CASIYSIYGYTF	TGTGCCAGCATTTACAGCATCTATGGCTACACCTTC
-	TRBJ2-7	TRBV29-1	-	CSVAGLSSYEQYF	TGCAGCGTTGCGGGCCTAAGCTCCTACGAGCAGTACTTC
-	TRBJ2-5	TRBV6-9	-	CASRLVSALGF	TGTGCCAGCAGACTAGTCTCAGCACTTGGCTTC
few	TRBJ2-7	TRBV12-3/TRBV12-4	-	CASSFRGREGEQYF	TGTGCCAGCAGTTTCAGGGGGAGGGAGGGCGAGCAGTACTTC
-	TRBJ1-3	TRBV7-9	-	CASSLAGPPSGNTIYF	TGTGCCAGCAGCTTAGCGGGACCCCCCTCTGGAAACACCATATATTTT